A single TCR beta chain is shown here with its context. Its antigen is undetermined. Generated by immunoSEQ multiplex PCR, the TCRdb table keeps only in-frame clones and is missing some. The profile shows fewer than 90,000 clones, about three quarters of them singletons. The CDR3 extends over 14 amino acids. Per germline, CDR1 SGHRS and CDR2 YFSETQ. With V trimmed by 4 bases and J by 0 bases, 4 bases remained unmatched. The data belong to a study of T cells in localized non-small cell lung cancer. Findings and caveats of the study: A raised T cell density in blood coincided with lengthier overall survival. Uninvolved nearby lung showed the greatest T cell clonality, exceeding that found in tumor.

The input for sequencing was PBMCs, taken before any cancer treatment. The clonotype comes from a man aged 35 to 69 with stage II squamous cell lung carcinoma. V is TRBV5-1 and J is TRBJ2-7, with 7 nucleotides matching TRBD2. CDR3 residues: CASSGLAASYEQYF. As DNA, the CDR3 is TGCGCCAGCAGCGGGCTAGCGGCCTCCTACGAGCAGTACTTC.